This TCR beta chain was captured by sequencing in a study of beta chain features in type 1 diabetes. The study's findings and limits: Healthy donors had naive, central memory and Treg TCRB repertoires that appeared less similar than those seen among patients. Shorter TCRB CDR3s, moderately but significantly so, marked every one of the four CD4+ subsets in Type 1 diabetes patients. The influence of HLA type on TCRB rearrangement stayed undetermined.

CD4+ naive, central memory, regulatory and stem cell-like memory cells were sorted via CD45RO/CCR7/CD25/CD127/CD95/CD27. Each of the sorted populations had a purity greater than 95%. With V trimmed by 6 bases and J by 3 bases, 4 bases remained unmatched. Germline V CDR1 and CDR2: SNHLY, FYNNEI. The length of the CDR3 is 14 residues. All of the isolated RNA was reverse transcribed, so expressed TCRB transcripts were sequenced. Only in-frame clones appear in the TCRdb table, and some are missing; sequencing was by immunoSEQ multiplex PCR. The data contain under 300,000 clones, approximately 24% of them singletons. Only a few counts were recorded for this clone. Its target is unknown.

Sequencing input: naive CD4+ T cells from blood. The chain combines TRBV2 with TRBJ2-1; 8 bases align to TRBD1. The receptor comes from a woman under 40 with type 1 diabetes. The CDR3 DNA sequence: TGTGCCAGCAGATTGACAGGGGTCTACAATGAGCAGTTCTTC. Its protein product is CASRLTGVYNEQFF.